This is a list of T cell receptor beta chains from one sample in a study of blood T cells in healthy people across ages. A single record per CDR3 protein comes from TCRdb applying MiXCR to the 5' RACE reads. The repertoire holds roughly 730,000 distinct CDR3 sequences, with about 56% as singletons. Sequenced input: blood. The receptors were sampled from a man aged 35 to 55 in good health. The CDR3 runs from the conserved cysteine through the conserved F or W. The order of the fields is clone size, CDR3 length, V gene, CDR3 protein. Not every row has a clone size; where given, it reads once, few, many or a size class.

few	17	TRBV9	CASSVGLAGASSETQYF
.	15	TRBV15	CATSRDFTGAGEAFF
.	14	TRBV7-3	CASSLSGGDNGYTF
.	11	TRBV10-2	CASRTEVTQYF
once	18	TRBV18	CASSPGTGVPTSNQPQHF
few	16	TRBV6-1	CASSEVGSGLGYGYTF
.	13	TRBV15	CATSGRDYQPQHF
.	14	TRBV10-3	CAISVGLTNYEQYF
.	14	TRBV7-2	CASSYGRRLETQYF
.	14	TRBV2	CASTVTGIDNGYTF
.	15	TRBV28	CASSSFRRQHYEQYF
few	17	TRBV5-1	CASSGILAADSTDTQYF
.	14	TRBV13	CASGAGQGAYEQYF
.	16	TRBV6-4	CASSPLAGGLVETQYF
.	19	TRBV4-2	CASRQDPIAGGLNTGELFF
few	13	TRBV20-1	CSASDGTPRGQYF
.	15	TRBV2	CASSDPAATNYGYTF
few	19	TRBV4-2	CASATGLAAIPGGTDTQYF
few	15	TRBV9	CASSVRDSSLYGYTF
few	13	TRBV29-1	CSVDWQGQETQYF
.	13	TRBV3-1	CASSRGGFETQYF
many	14	TRBV20-1	CSAREGQQNTEAFF
few	12	TRBV28	CASSLWTRGQYF
.	18	TRBV7-6	CASSPSTIGTWGGDTQYF
.	15	TRBV12-3/TRBV12-4	CASSLHPMEGTEAFF
.	17	TRBV9	CVSSVDPSMGLVNEQYF
many	15	TRBV7-9	CASSSGLAGQETQYF
once	15	TRBV5-1	CASSLVSGWSTEAFF
.	15	TRBV4-1	CASSGEAERRHEQYF
few	12	TRBV6-2/TRBV6-3	CASSTYQETQYF
few	14	TRBV29-1	CSVRFLQGYETQYF
.	14	TRBV7-9	CASSLGHTNTEAFF
.	17	TRBV12-3/TRBV12-4	CASRDRGPLKPLNEQFF